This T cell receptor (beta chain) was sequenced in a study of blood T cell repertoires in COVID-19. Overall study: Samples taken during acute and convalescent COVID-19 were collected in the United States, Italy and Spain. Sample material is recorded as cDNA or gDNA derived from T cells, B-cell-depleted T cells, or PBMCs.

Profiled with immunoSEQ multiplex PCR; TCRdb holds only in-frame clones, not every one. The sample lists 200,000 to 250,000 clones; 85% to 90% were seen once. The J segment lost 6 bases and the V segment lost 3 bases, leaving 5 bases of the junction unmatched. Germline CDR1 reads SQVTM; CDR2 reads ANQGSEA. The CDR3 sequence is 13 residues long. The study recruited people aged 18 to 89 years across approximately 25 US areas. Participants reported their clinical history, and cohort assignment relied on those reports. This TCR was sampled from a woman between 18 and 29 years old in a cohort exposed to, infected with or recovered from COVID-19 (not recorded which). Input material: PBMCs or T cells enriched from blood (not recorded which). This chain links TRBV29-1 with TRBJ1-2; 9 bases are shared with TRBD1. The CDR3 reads CSVDKGDRDGYTF. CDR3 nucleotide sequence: TGCAGCGTTGACAAAGGGGACAGGGATGGCTACACCTTC.